The source of this TCR beta chain is a study of blood T cell repertoires in COVID-19. Study background: Italy, Spain and the United States were the sources of the convalescent and acute COVID-19 samples. PBMCs, B-cell-depleted T cells, or T cells were the source of the cDNA or gDNA that made up the material.

CDR1 is SGHRS, CDR2 YFSETQ, per germline. The V gene end was trimmed by 4 bases and the J gene end by 2 bases; junction bases not matched to a gene: 9. This CDR3 has 16 residues. Authors' methods: Estimated nucleated cell counts came from reference gene primer amplification. Assay: immunoSEQ multiplex PCR; the TCRdb copy retains only in-frame clones and omits some. V and J calls and clone size come straight from that table; D and trimming were deduced from the DNA. This sample has about 240,000 clones, with more than 75% found just once. V usage is TRBV5-1 and J usage is TRBJ1-1; 9 nucleotides align to TRBD1. This sequence originates from a woman in her 70s with active or convalescent COVID-19. Sequenced input: peripheral blood. The CDR3 loop reads CASSQGQGGGNTEAFF. CDR3 coding DNA: TGCGCCAGCAGCCAGGGACAGGGTGGTGGTAACACTGAAGCTTTCTTT.